This TCR beta chain was captured in a study of blood T cell repertoires in COVID-19. Study overall: COVID-19 samples collected from the United States, Italy and Spain covered acute and convalescent phases. Sources were T cells, B-cell-depleted T cells, or PBMCs; the material itself was cDNA or gDNA.

Under the authors' procedure: The assay estimated nucleated cells by amplifying reference gene primers. Sequenced by immunoSEQ multiplex PCR; TCRdb stores in-frame clones only, minus some. For V, J and clone size, that table is used; D and trimming come from the DNA. The data contain 200,000 or so clones, roughly 84% of them singletons. The CDR3 length is 11 residues. Trimming stripped 5 bases from V and 2 bases from J, with 7 bases between. CDR1 and CDR2 from the germline V gene are DFQATT and SNEGSKA (reference sequence). The material sequenced was peripheral blood. The V call is TRBV20-1, the J call TRBJ2-7; possibly TRBD1 for D (5 bases). The TCR was taken from a woman aged 55-69 years with acute or convalescent COVID-19. This CDR3 reads CSAQGPYEQYF. CDR3 sequence (DNA): TGCAGTGCTCAGGGCCCCTACGAGCAGTACTTC.